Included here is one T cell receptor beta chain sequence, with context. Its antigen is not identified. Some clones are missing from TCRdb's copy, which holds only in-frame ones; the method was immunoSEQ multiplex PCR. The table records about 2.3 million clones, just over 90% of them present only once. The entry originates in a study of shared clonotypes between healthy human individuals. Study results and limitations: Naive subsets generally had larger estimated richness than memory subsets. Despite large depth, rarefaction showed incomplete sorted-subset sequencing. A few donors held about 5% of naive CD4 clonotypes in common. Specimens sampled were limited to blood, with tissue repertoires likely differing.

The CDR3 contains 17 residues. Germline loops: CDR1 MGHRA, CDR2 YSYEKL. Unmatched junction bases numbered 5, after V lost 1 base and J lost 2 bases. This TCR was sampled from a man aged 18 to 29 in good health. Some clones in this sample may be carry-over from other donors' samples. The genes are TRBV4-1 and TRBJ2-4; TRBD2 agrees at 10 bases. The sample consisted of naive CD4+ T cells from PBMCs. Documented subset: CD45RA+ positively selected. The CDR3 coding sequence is TGCGCCAGCAGCCAAGTAGGACTAGCGGTCACCAAAAACATTCAGTACTTC. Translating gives CASSQVGLAVTKNIQYF.